What follows are 9 T cell receptor beta chains derived from one specimen sequenced in a study of blood T cell repertoires in COVID-19. Clones were read by immunoSEQ multiplex PCR, and TCRdb kept only the in-frame ones, dropping some. The data contain over 200,000 clones, approximately 88% of them singletons. The specimen sequenced was PBMCs or T cells enriched from blood (not recorded which). These receptor sequences come from a woman in her thirties or forties with acute COVID-19.

The chain is built from TRBV7-6 and TRBJ2-3; D remains ambiguous. Looked up from germline, CDR1 is SGHVS and CDR2 is FNYEAQ. Trimming pared 1 base from V and 4 bases from J, leaving 3 bases between. CDR3 size: 12 residues. DNA for the CDR3: TGTGCCAGCAGCTTAGTAGCAGATACGCAGTATTTT. Translated: CASSLVADTQYF.

The chain employs TRBV7-2 and TRBJ1-1; D is possibly TRBD1 (6 bases). The germline V and J ends were trimmed by 5 bases and 1 base, with 17 bases remaining between them. Germline V CDR1 and CDR2: SGHTA, FQGNSA. This CDR3 has 16 amino acids. The CDR3 bases are TGTGCCAGCAGCGCAGCCTGGGGACACCGGAACACTGAAGCTTTCTTT. This codes for CASSAAWGHRNTEAFF.

The CDR3 region has the DNA TGTGCCAGCAGTCCTTGGTTAGGGGTCTCTGGAAACACCATATATTTT. Encoded protein: CASSPWLGVSGNTIYF. This sequence joins TRBV2 and TRBJ1-3, with a weak D call TRBD1 (5 bases). The germline gives CDR1 SNHLY, CDR2 FYNNEI. The CDR3 runs to 16 residues. Trimming left V 5 bases short and J 0 bases short, with 14 bases between.

J is TRBJ2-1 and V is TRBV5-8, with 10 positions matching TRBD1. Germline values: CDR1 SGHTS, CDR2 YDEGEE. This CDR3 contains 15 residues. V lost 0 bases, J lost 4 bases, and 1 base stayed unmatched. The chain's CDR3 is CASSLEGQGYNEQFF. The CDR3 region has the DNA TGTGCCAGCAGCTTGGAGGGACAGGGGTACAATGAGCAGTTCTTC.

The chain has TRBV10-1 and TRBJ2-3, with 13 bases fitting TRBD2. CDR3 length equals 20 residues. CDR1 is WNHNN and CDR2 is SYGVQD in the germline V gene (reference sequence). The V and J ends lost 3 bases and 8 bases, in that order; junction bases with no gene match: 20. DNA of the CDR3: TGCGCCAGCAGTGACCAAGGACTAGCGGGAGTAGAGGGGCGTTCTGGTACGCAGTATTTT. This encodes CASSDQGLAGVEGRSGTQYF.

V gene TRBV5-1 combines with J gene TRBJ2-1; 11 nucleotides match TRBD2. The J segment lost 10 bases and the V segment lost 2 bases, leaving 8 bases of the junction unmatched. The length of the CDR3 is 15 residues. Per the germline V gene, CDR1 is SGHRS and CDR2 is YFSETQ. The DNA for the CDR3 is TGCGCCAGCAGCTTTGGGGGACTAGCGGCCACCGAGCAGTTCTTC. It yields the protein CASSFGGLAATEQFF.

This clone was recorded once. This sequence joins TRBV28 and TRBJ1-2; TRBD1 matches 9 bases. The CDR3 has 14 amino acids. Germline-derived CDR1 and CDR2 are MDHEN and SYDVKM. V was pared by 5 bases and J by 6 bases, with 7 bases of the junction left unmatched. CDR3: CASSPPTGGNGYTF. The CDR3 region has the DNA TGTGCCAGCAGTCCCCCCACAGGGGGCAATGGCTACACCTTC.

The V call is TRBV29-1, the J call TRBJ2-7; the D is unclear. CDR3 length equals 15 residues. Between the trimmed V and J ends, which lost 0 bases and 0 bases, there was a span of 12 bases. Germline loops: CDR1 SQVTM, CDR2 ANQGSEA. CDR3 bases: TGCAGCGTTGAAGAGAGTGTCGAGAGCTCCTACGAGCAGTACTTC. This translates into CSVEESVESSYEQYF.

The gene calls are TRBV5-6 and TRBJ2-2; 7 bases match TRBD1. The CDR3 consists of 14 residues. Losses at the gene ends were 3 bases for V and 6 bases for J; bases not matched to a gene: 5. CDR1 is SGHDT, CDR2 YYEEEE, per germline. CDR3 amino acids: CASSSYGQAGELFF. The CDR3 region has the DNA TGTGCCAGCAGCTCATACGGACAGGCCGGGGAGCTGTTTTTT.